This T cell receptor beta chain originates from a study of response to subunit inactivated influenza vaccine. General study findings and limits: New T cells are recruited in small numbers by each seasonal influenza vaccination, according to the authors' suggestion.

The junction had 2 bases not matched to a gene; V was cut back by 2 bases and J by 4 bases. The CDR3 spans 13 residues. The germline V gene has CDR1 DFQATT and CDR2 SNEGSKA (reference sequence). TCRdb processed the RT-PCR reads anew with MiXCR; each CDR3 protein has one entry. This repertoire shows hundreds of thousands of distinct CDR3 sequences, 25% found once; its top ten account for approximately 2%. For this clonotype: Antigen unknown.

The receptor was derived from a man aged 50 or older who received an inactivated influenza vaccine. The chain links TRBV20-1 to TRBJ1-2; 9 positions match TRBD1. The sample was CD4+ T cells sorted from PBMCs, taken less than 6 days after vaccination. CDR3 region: CSARLQGAYGYTF. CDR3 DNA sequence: TGCAGTGCTAGATTACAGGGGGCCTATGGCTACACCTTC.